This T cell receptor (beta chain) was recorded in a study of blood T cell repertoires in COVID-19. Resolution of symptoms, clearance, or two negative PCRs was present in recovered Cohort 3 donors. Sequencing used immunoSEQ multiplex PCR; TCRdb keeps in-frame clones, though not all of them. The table lists about 370,000 clones, roughly nine tenths of them singletons. V lost 3 bases, J lost 2 bases, and 11 bases lay in between. Per the germline V gene, CDR1 is LNHDA and CDR2 is SQIVND (reference sequence). This CDR3 has 15 amino acids. This chain connects TRBV19 to TRBJ1-5, with D maybe TRBD1 (6 bases). This sequence originates from a young man who had recovered from COVID-19. Sequences were obtained from PBMCs or T cells enriched from blood (not recorded which). This chain's CDR3 is CASSITRGRNQPQHF. The DNA for the CDR3 is TGTGCCAGTAGTATCACCAGGGGCCGCAATCAGCCCCAGCATTTT.